The entry that follows covers one TCR beta chain sequence. This clonotype appeared a few times. What antigen it recognizes has not been identified. The input lacks base qualities; no much larger clone sits a single base away. Sequenced on an Illumina HiSeq 1500. TCRdb applied fastp at Q25 and MiXCR to the public reads, then kept only in-frame beta chains. Rows with a matching CDR3 protein are joined into one entry that keeps the most common DNA and genes. Counted in this sample were 550,000 to 850,000 distinct CDR3 sequences; about 33% of them appeared once. Around a sixth of the sample is in the top ten clones. The entry originates in a study of T cell repertoires in cytomegalovirus infection (dated by TCRdb to the late 2010s). A note on the overall study: Peptide stimulations targeted recently identified HLA-C-restricted CMV epitopes, whose presentation resists viral immunomodulation, together with well-studied HLA-B-restricted epitopes. Because public TCR beta signatures pointed to carriage of CMV infection together with the matching HLA type, the HLA type of each donor mattered for the analysis. On the study overall, not on this receptor specifically: Cumulative frequency of public TCR beta family members discriminated carriers of CMV infection plus the relevant HLA type in this cohort and an independent approximately 340-donor cohort. The ex vivo response was dominated by HLA-C-restricted CMV-specific TCR beta clonotypes, which also provided the single most frequent clonotype in two of eight donors.

The sample's treatment or condition, from its label and the paper: in vitro stimulation with specific CMV peptide epitopes to enrich CMV-specific T cells. V gives up 5 bases and J gives up 5 bases, and the segment between their germline ends measures 14 bases. The CDR3 holds 14 amino acids from the cysteine to the phenylalanine. Of the read, only the CDR3 DNA is kept; its 42 bases are in frame from base 1. Taken from the germline V gene (reference sequence), the CDR1 and CDR2 loops are SGHAT and FQDESV. This chain joins TRBV11-1 to TRBJ2-3; the D region possibly corresponds to TRBD2 (5 bases align). This clonotype originated in a human donor in good health (CMV status not recorded). Some clones in this sample may be carry-over from other donors' samples. This material consisted of cultured PBMCs, taken from culture after CMV antigen stimulation. The CDR3 here reads CASSRTRLRDTQYF. Here is the DNA: TGTGCCAGCAGCCGCACTAGACTTCGAGATACGCAGTATTTT.